Listed here is a single TCR beta chain. Its antigen is unknown. TCRdb called the RT-PCR reads again in MiXCR, with one record for every CDR3 protein. The sample lists about 800,000 distinct CDR3 sequences; less than 25% were seen once. These data belong to a study of response to subunit inactivated influenza vaccine. Study results and caveats: Authors suggested that a seasonal influenza vaccination recruits few new T cells each time.

V dropped 4 bases and J dropped 9 bases, with 10 bases sitting between them. CDR1 is SEHNR, CDR2 FQNEAQ, per germline (reference sequence). The CDR3 sequence is 12 residues long. The TCR originated in a middle-aged man who received an inactivated influenza vaccine. The specimen was PBMCs from blood, collected more than 4 days after vaccination. This chain joins TRBV7-9 and TRBJ2-1, with a tentative D call TRBD1 (6 bases). The CDR3 loop is CASSSLGGEQFF. The CDR3 DNA follows: TGTGCCAGCAGCTCCCTAGGGGGTGAGCAGTTCTTC.